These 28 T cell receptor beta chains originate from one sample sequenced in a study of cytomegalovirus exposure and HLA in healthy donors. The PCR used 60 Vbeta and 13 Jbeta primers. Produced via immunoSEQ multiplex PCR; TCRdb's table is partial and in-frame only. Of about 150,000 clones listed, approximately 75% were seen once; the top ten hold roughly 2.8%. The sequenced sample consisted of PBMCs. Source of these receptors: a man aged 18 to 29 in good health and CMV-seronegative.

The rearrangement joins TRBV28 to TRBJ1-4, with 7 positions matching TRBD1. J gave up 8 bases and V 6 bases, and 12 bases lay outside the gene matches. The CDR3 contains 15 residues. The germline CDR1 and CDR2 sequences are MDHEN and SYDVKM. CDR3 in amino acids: CASSHPGQTVEKLFF. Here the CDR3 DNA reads TGTGCCAGCAGCCATCCGGGACAGACGGTGGAAAAACTGTTTTTT.

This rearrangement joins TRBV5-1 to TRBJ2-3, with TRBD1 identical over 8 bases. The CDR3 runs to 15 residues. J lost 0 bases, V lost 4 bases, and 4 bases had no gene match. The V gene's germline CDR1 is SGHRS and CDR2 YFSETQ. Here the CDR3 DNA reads TGCGCCAGCAGCCGAGACAGGGGAAGCACAGATACGCAGTATTTT. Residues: CASSRDRGSTDTQYF.

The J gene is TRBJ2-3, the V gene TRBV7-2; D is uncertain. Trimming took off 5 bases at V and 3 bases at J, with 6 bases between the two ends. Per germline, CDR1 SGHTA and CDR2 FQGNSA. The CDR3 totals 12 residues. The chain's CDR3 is CASSPTTDTQYF. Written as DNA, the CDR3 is TGTGCCAGCAGCCCTACGACAGATACGCAGTATTTT.

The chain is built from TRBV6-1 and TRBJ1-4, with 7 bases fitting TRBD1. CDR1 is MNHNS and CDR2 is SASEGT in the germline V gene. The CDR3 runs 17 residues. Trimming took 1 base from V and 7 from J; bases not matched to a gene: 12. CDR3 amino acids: CASSEGAEGGVSEKLFF. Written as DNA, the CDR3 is TGTGCCAGCAGTGAAGGGGCTGAAGGGGGCGTATCTGAAAAACTGTTTTTT.

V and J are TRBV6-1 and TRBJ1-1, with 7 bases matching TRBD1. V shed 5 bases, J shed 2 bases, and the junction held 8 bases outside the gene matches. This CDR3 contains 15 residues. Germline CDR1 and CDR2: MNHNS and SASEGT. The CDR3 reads CASSRHNRGNTEAFF. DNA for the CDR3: TGTGCCAGCAGTCGACATAACAGGGGTAACACTGAAGCTTTCTTT.

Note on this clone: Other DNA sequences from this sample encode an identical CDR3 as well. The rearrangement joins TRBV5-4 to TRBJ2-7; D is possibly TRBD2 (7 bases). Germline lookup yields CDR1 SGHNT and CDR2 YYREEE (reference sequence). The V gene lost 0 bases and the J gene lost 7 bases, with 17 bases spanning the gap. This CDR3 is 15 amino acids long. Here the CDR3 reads CASSLGLGGGYEQYF. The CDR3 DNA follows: TGTGCCAGCAGCTTGGGTCTGGGGGGGGGCTATGAGCAGTACTTC.

CDR3 sequence: CASSVRVGQGGNEQFF. For the CDR3, the DNA is TGTGCCAGCAGCGTTCGGGTGGGACAGGGGGGAAATGAGCAGTTCTTC. The chain joins TRBV9 to TRBJ2-1; the match to TRBD1 covers 11 bases. The germline gives CDR1 SGDLS, CDR2 YYNGEE. The CDR3 length is 16 residues. J lost 7 bases, V lost 2 bases, and 8 bases had no gene match.

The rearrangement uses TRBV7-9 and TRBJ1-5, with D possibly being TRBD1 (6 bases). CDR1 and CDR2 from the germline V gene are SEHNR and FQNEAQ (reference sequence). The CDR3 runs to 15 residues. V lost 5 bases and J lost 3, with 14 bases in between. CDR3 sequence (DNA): TGTGCCAGCAGCCACGGGGGGCAGTCCAATCAGCCCCAGCATTTT. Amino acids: CASSHGGQSNQPQHF.

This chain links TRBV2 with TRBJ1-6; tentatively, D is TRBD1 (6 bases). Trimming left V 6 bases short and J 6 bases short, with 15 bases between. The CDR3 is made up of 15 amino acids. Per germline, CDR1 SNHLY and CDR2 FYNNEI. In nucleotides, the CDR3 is TGTGCCAGCAGCAACCAAGGGGGTAGTAATTCACCCCTCCACTTT. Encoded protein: CASSNQGGSNSPLHF.

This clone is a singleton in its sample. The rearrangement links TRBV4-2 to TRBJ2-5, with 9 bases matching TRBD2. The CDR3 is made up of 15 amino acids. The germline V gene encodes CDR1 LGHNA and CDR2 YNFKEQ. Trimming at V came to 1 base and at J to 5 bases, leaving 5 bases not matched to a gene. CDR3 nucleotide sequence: TGTGCCAGCAGCCAAGTAGGACTAGCGAAGGAGACCCAGTACTTC. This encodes CASSQVGLAKETQYF.

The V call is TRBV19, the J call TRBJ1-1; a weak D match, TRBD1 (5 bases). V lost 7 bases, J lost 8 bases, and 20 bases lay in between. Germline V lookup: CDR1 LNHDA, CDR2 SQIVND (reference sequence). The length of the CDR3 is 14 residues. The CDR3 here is CASTPSGGVGEAFF. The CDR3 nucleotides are TGTGCCAGTACCCCATCGGGAGGGGTAGGGGAAGCTTTCTTT.

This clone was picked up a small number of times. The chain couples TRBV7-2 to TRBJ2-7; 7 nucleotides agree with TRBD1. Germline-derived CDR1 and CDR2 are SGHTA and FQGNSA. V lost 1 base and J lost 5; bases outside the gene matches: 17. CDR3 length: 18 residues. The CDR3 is CASSLDFTLKTDRDEQYV. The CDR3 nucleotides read TGTGCCAGCAGCTTAGACTTCACCCTTAAAACCGACAGGGACGAGCAGTACGTC.

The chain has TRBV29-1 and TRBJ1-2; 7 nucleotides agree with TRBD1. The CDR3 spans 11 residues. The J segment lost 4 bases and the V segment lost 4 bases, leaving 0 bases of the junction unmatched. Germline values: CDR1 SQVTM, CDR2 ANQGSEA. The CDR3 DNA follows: TGCAGCGTTGCAGGGGGCTATGGCTACACCTTC. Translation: CSVAGGYGYTF.

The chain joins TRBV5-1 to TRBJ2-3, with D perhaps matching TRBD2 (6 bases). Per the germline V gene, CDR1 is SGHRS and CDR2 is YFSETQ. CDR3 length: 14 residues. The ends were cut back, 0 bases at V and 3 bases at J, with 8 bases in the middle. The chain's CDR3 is CASSLGRETDTQYF. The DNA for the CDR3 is TGCGCCAGCAGCTTGGGGAGGGAGACAGATACGCAGTATTTT.

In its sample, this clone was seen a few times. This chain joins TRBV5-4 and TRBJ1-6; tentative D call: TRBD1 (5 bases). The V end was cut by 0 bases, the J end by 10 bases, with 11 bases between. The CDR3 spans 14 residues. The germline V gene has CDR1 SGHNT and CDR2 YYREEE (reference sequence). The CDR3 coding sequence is TGTGCCAGCAGCTTGGCCGCGGGGGACTCACCCCTCCACTTT. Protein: CASSLAAGDSPLHF.

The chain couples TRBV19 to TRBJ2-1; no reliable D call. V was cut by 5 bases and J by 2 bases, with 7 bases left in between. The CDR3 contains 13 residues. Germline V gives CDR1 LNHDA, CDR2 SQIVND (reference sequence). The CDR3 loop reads CASSLHTYNEQFF. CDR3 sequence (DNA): TGTGCCAGTAGTTTACACACCTACAATGAGCAGTTCTTC.

The CDR3 sequence: CASSPAGNYGYTF. The DNA of the CDR3 is TGTGCCAGCAGCCCCGCGGGAAACTATGGCTACACCTTC. The V call is TRBV7-2, the J call TRBJ1-2; no clear D gene. The V and J ends lost 5 bases and 2 bases respectively, with 9 bases between them. The CDR3 totals 13 residues. Germline V gene data show CDR1 as SGHTA and CDR2 as FQGNSA.

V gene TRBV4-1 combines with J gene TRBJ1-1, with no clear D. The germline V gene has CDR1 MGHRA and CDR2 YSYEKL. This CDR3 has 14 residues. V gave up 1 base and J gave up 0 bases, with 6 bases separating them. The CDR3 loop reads CASSQVTMNTEAFF. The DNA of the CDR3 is TGCGCCAGCAGCCAAGTCACTATGAACACTGAAGCTTTCTTT.

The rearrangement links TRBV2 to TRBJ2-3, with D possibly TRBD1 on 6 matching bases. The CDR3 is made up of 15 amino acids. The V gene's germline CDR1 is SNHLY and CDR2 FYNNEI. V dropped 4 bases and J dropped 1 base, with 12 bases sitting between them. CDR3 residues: CASSVGWTGTDTQYF. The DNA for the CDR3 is TGTGCCAGCAGTGTGGGCTGGACAGGCACAGATACGCAGTATTTT.

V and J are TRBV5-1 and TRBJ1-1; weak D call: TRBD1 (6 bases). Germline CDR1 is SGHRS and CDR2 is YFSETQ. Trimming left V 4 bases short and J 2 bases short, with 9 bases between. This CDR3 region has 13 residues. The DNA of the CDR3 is TGCGCCAGCAGCGAGGACAGTAACACTGAAGCTTTCTTT. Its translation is CASSEDSNTEAFF. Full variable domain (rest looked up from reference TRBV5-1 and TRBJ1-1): KAGVTQTPRYLIKTRGQQVTLSCSPISGHRSVSWYQQTPGQGLQFLFEYFSETQRNKGNFPGRFSGRQFSNSRSEMNVSTLELGDSALYLCASSEDSNTEAFFGQGTRLTVV.

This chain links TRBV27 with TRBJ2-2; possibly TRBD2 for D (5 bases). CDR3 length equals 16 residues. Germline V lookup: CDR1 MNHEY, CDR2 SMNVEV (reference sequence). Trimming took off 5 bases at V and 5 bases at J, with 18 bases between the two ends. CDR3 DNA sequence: TGTGCCAGCAGTAGACAAAGGACTCCGACGACCGGGGAGCTGTTTTTT. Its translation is CASSRQRTPTTGELFF.

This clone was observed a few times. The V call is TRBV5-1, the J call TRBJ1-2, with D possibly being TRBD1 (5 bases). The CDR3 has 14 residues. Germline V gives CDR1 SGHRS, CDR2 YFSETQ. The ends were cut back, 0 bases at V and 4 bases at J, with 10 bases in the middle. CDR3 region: CASSLGGLGYGYTF. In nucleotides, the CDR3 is TGCGCCAGCAGCTTGGGGGGCCTTGGCTATGGCTACACCTTC.

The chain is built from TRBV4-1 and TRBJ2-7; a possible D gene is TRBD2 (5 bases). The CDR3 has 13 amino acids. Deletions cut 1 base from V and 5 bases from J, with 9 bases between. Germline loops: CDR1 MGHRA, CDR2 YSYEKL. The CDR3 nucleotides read TGCGCCAGCAGCCAAGTAGGGAGTGACGAGCAGTACTTC. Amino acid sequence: CASSQVGSDEQYF.

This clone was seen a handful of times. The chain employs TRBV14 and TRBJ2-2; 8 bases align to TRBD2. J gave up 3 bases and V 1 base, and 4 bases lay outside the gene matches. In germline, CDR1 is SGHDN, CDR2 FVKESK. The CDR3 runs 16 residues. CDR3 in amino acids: CASSQVAGTYTGELFF. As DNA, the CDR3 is TGTGCCAGCAGCCAAGTAGCGGGGACATACACCGGGGAGCTGTTTTTT.

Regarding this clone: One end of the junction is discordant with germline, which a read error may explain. The CDR3 DNA is TGTGCCTGGAGCGCAATTGGACAGGCTGGGGCCAACGGCCTGACTTTC. This encodes CAWSAIGQAGANGLTF. V is TRBV30 and J is TRBJ2-6; 7 positions match TRBD1. The germline gives CDR1 GTSNPN, CDR2 SVGIG (reference sequence). The CDR3 consists of 16 residues.

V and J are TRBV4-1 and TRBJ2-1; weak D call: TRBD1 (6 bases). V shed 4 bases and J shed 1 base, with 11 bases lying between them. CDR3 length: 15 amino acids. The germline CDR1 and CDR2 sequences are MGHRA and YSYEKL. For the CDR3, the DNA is TGCGCCAGCAGCCCAGGACAGCGGTCCTACAATGAGCAGTTCTTC. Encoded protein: CASSPGQRSYNEQFF.

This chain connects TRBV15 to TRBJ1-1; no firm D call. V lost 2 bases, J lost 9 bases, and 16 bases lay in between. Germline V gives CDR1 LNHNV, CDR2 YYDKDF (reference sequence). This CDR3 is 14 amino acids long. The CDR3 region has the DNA TGTGCCACCAGCAGATCCACTAACCGAGATCAAGCTTTCTTT. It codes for CATSRSTNRDQAFF. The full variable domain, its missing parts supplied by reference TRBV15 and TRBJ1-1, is DAMVIQNPRYQVTQFGKPVTLSCSQTLNHNVMYWYQQKSSQAPKLLFHYYDKDFNNEADTPDNFQSRRPNTSFCFLDIRSPGLGDTAMYLCATSRSTNRDQAFFGQGTRLTVV.

CDR3 amino acids: CASSLASGLAGWTDTQYF. The CDR3 DNA is TGTGCCAGCAGCTTGGCCTCCGGACTAGCGGGGTGGACAGATACGCAGTATTTT. V gene TRBV5-4 combines with J gene TRBJ2-3, with 12 positions matching TRBD2. The CDR3 covers 18 residues. Trimming cost V 0 bases and J 3 bases; bases outside gene matches: 8. Looked up from germline, CDR1 is SGHNT and CDR2 is YYREEE (reference sequence).